Here is one T cell receptor beta chain with its context. The CDR3 has 19 amino acids. CDR1 is LGHNA and CDR2 is YSLEER in the germline V gene. V trimming: 0 bases; J trimming: 6 bases; junction bases outside the gene matches: 10. This specimen comes from a study of shared T cell receptors in the human thymus. Using immunoSEQ multiplex PCR, the repertoire was profiled, and TCRdb retains in-frame clones only, with some absent. Of roughly 550,000 clones in the sample, about 80% are singletons; the top ten hold more than 0.01%. The sample was also linked to a second study, of human thymus T cells.

The origin of this receptor is a boy under two years old with a congenital heart defect. The chain carries TRBV4-3 and TRBJ2-1; 14 bases are a match to TRBD2. Material: thymocytes. The CDR3 loop reads CASSQDYREGTSGSNEQFF. The CDR3, as DNA: TGCGCCAGCAGCCAAGATTACAGAGAGGGGACTAGCGGGAGCAATGAGCAGTTCTTC.